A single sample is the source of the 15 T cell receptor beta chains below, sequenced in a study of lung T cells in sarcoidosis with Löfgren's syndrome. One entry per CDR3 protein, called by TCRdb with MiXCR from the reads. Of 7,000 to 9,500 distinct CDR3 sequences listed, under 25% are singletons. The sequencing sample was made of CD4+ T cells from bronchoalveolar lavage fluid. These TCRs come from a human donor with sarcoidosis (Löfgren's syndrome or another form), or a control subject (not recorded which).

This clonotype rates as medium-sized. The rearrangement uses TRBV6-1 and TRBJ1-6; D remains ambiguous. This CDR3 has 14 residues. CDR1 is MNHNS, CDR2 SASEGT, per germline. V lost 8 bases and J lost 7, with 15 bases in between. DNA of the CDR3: TGTGCCAGCTCTATGGGAGGGAAGAATTCACCCCTCCACTTT. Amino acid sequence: CASSMGGKNSPLHF.

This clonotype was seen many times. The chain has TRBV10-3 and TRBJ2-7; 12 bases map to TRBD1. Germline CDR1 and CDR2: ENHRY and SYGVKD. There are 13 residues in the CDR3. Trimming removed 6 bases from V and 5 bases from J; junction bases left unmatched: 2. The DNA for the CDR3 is TGTGCCATCAGGGGACAGGGGGCTAACGAGCAGTACTTC. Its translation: CAIRGQGANEQYF.

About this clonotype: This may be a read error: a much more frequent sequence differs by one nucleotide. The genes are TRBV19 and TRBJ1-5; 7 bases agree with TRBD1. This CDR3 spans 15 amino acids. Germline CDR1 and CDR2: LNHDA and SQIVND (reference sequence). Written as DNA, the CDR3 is TGTGCCGGTAGCACACAGGGGAGAGTCAATCAGCCCCAGCATTTT. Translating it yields CAGSTQGRVNQPQHF.

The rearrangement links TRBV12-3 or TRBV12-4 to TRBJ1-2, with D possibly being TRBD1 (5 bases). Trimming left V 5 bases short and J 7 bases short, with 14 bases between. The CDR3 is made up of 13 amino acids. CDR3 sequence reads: CASSGGAWGGYTF. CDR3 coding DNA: TGTGCCAGCAGTGGCGGGGCTTGGGGTGGCTACACCTTC.

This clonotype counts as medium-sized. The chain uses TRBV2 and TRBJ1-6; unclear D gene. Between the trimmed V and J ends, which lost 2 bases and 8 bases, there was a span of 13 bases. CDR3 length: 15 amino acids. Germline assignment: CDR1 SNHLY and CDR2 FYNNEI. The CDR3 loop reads CASSESVLNYSPLHF. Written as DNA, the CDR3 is TGTGCCAGCAGTGAATCCGTACTGAACTATTCACCCCTCCACTTT.

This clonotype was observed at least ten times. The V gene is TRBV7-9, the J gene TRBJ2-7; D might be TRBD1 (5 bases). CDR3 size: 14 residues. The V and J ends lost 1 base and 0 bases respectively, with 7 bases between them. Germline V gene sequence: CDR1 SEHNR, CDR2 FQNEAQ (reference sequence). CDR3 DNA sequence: TGTGCCAGCAGCTTAGGACAGCTCTCCTACGAGCAGTACTTC. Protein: CASSLGQLSYEQYF.

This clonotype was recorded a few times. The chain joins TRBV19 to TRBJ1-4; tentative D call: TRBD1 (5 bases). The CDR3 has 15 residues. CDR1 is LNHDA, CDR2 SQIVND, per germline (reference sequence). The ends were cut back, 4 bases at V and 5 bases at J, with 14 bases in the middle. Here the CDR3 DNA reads TGTGCCAGTAGTACCTCGACAGATCGGAATGAAAAACTGTTTTTT. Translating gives CASSTSTDRNEKLFF. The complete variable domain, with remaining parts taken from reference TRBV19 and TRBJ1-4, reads DGGITQSPKYLFRKEGQNVTLSCEQNLNHDAMYWYRQDPGQGLRLIYYSQIVNDFQKGDIAEGYSVSREKKESFPLTVTSAQKNPTAFYLCASSTSTDRNEKLFFGSGTQLSVL.

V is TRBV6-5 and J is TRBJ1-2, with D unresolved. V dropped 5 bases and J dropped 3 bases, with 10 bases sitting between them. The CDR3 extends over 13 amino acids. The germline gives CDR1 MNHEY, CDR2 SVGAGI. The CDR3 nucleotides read TGTGCCAGCAGTGTGGGTGGGGACTATGGCTACACCTTC. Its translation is CASSVGGDYGYTF.

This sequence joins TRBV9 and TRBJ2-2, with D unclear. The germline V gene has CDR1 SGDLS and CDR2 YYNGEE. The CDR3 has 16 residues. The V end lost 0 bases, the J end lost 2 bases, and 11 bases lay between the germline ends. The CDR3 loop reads CASSVEAGANTGELFF. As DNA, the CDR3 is TGTGCCAGCAGCGTAGAGGCAGGTGCCAACACCGGGGAGCTGTTTTTT.

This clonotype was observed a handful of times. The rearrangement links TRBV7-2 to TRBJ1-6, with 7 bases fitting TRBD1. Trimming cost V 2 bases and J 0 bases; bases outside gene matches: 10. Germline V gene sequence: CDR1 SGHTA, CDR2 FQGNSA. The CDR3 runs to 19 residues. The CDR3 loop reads CASSLISGGFSSYNSPLHF. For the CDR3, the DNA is TGTGCCAGCAGCTTAATTTCAGGGGGATTTAGCTCCTATAATTCACCCCTCCACTTT. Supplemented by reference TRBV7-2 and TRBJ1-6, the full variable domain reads GAGVSQSPSNKVTEKGKDVELRCDPISGHTALYWYRQSLGQGLEFLIYFQGNSAPDKSGLPSDRFSAERTGGSVSTLTIQRTQQEDSAVYLCASSLISGGFSSYNSPLHFGNGTRLTVT.

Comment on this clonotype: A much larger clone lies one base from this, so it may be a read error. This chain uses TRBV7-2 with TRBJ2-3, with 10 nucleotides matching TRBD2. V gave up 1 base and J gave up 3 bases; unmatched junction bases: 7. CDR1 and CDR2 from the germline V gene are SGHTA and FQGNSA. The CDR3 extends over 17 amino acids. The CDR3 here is CTSSLVSGGSATDTQYF. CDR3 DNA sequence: TGTACCAGCAGCTTAGTTAGCGGGGGGTCCGCAACAGATACGCAGTATTTT.

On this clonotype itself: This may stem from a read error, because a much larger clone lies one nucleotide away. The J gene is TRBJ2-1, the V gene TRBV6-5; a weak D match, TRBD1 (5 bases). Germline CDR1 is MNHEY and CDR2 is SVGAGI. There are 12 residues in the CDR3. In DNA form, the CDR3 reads TGTGCCAGCAGTTACGGGGCTGCGAAGCAGTCCTTC. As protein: CASSYGAAKQSF.

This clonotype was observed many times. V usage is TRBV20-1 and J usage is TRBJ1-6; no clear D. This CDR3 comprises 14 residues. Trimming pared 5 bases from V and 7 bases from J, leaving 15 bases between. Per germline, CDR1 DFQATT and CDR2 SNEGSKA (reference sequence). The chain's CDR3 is CSAPGNSPNSPLHF. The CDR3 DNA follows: TGCAGTGCTCCTGGGAATAGCCCGAATTCACCCCTCCACTTT.

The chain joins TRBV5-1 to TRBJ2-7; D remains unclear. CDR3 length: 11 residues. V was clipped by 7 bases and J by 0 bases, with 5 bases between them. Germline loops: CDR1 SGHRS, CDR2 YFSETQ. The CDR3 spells CASSDSYEQYF. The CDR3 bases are TGCGCCAGCTCCGACTCCTACGAGCAGTACTTC. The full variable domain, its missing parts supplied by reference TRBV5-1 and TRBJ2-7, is KAGVTQTPRYLIKTRGQQVTLSCSPISGHRSVSWYQQTPGQGLQFLFEYFSETQRNKGNFPGRFSGRQFSNSRSEMNVSTLELGDSALYLCASSDSYEQYFGPGTRLTVT.

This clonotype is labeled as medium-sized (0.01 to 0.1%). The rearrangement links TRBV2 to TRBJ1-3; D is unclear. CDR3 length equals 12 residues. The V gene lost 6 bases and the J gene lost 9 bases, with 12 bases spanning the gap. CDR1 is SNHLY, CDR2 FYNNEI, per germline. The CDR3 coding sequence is TGTGCCAGCAGACAACTTGCGGGCACCATATATTTT. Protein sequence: CASRQLAGTIYF.